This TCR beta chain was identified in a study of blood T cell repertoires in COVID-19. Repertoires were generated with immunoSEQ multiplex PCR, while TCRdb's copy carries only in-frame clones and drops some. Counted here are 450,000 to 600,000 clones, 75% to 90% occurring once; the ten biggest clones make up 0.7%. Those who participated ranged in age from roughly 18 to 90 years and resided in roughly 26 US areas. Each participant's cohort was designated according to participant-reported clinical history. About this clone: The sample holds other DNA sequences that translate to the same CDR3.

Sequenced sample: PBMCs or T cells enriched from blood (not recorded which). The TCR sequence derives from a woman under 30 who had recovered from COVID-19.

The CDR3 DNA reads TGTGCCAGCAGTACGGGAGGGGGCAAAGGCTACACCTTC. As protein: CASSTGGGKGYTF. This chain links TRBV6-5 with TRBJ1-2, with 7 bases lining up with TRBD1. Germline loops: CDR1 MNHEY, CDR2 SVGAGI. V dropped 5 bases and J dropped 8; count of bases not matched to a gene: 8. The CDR3 spans 13 residues.